Below are 23 T cell receptor beta chains sequenced from a single sample in a study of cytomegalovirus exposure and HLA in healthy donors. 60 Vbeta and 13 Jbeta primers were used in PCR. Sequencing used immunoSEQ multiplex PCR; TCRdb keeps in-frame clones, though not all of them. The table lists roughly 160,000 clones, 65% to 80% of them singletons. Material for sequencing was PBMCs. Every receptor here comes from a man aged 35 to 55 in good health and CMV-seronegative.

This clone appeared a few times. The CDR3 spells CASSGRLGTGELFF. As DNA, the CDR3 is TGTGCCAGCAGTGGTCGACTAGGCACCGGGGAGCTGTTTTTT. The V gene is TRBV25-1, the J gene TRBJ2-2; tentatively, D is TRBD2 (6 bases). This CDR3 has 14 amino acids. Per germline, CDR1 MGHDK and CDR2 SYGVNS. V was cut by 4 bases and J by 4 bases, with 10 bases left in between.

V gene TRBV2 combines with J gene TRBJ2-5, with 8 bases identical to TRBD2. V trimming: 7 bases; J trimming: 4 bases; junction bases outside the gene matches: 5. The CDR3 length is 13 residues. CDR1 and CDR2 (germline): SNHLY, FYNNEI. Here the CDR3 DNA reads TGTGCCAGCACGGGTCTAGCGGGAGAGACCCAGTACTTC. Its translation: CASTGLAGETQYF.

The rearrangement uses TRBV28 and TRBJ1-5, with no clear D. This CDR3 is 14 amino acids long. Trimming took off 3 bases at V and 7 bases at J, with 13 bases between the two ends. Germline V lookup: CDR1 MDHEN, CDR2 SYDVKM. This chain's CDR3 is CASSLSQTPQPQHF. In nucleotides, the CDR3 is TGTGCCAGCAGTTTGTCCCAGACTCCGCAGCCCCAGCATTTT.

The CDR3 sequence: CASSLRTGEYSQYF. CDR3 DNA: TGTGCCAGCAGCCTCCGGACAGGGGAGTACAGTCAGTACTTC. V and J are TRBV9 and TRBJ2-4, with TRBD1 matching over 9 bases. Looked up from germline, CDR1 is SGDLS and CDR2 is YYNGEE. The V gene end was trimmed by 4 bases and the J gene end by 12 bases; junction bases not matched to a gene: 11. This CDR3 has 14 residues.

The chain employs TRBV14 and TRBJ2-1; 11 bases map to TRBD2. V shed 0 bases, J shed 10 bases, and the junction held 2 bases outside the gene matches. Germline V gives CDR1 SGHDN, CDR2 FVKESK. The CDR3 runs to 14 residues. The CDR3 sequence: CASSQDPSGREQFF. The CDR3 DNA reads as TGTGCCAGCAGCCAAGATCCTAGCGGGAGGGAGCAGTTCTTC.

This chain connects TRBV11-3 to TRBJ2-2; 7 bases are a match to TRBD1. This CDR3 comprises 14 residues. Trimming removed 5 bases from V and 6 bases from J; junction bases left unmatched: 6. Germline V gene data show CDR1 as SGHNT and CDR2 as YENEEA. CDR3 DNA sequence: TGTGCCAGCAGCCAGACGACAGGGCCCGGGGAGCTGTTTTTT. Protein: CASSQTTGPGELFF. Complete variable domain (other parts from reference TRBV11-3 and TRBJ2-2): EAGVVQSPRYKIIEKKQPVAFWCNPISGHNTLYWYLQNLGQGPELLIRYENEEAVDDSQLPKDRFSAERLKGVDSTLKIQPAELGDSAVYLCASSQTTGPGELFFGEGSRLTVL.

The chain links TRBV18 to TRBJ2-1; D is ambiguous. From germline, CDR1 is KGHSH and CDR2 LQKENI. The CDR3 is 12 residues long. The V end lost 8 bases, the J end lost 8 bases, and 13 bases lay between the germline ends. CDR3 in amino acids: CASTPERYEQFF. Written as DNA, the CDR3 is TGTGCCAGCACGCCAGAGCGTTATGAGCAGTTCTTC.

J is TRBJ2-1 and V is TRBV9, with 8 bases aligning to TRBD2. This CDR3 is 15 amino acids long. J gave up 9 bases and V 2 bases, and 10 bases lay outside the gene matches. Germline V lookup: CDR1 SGDLS, CDR2 YYNGEE. CDR3 coding DNA: TGTGCCAGCAGCGTTATGAGCGGGAGTAGGGGTGAGCAGTTCTTC. This encodes CASSVMSGSRGEQFF.

This clone has just one count. The chain employs TRBV11-1 and TRBJ1-1, with D uncertain. The V end was cut by 1 base, the J end by 4 bases, with 10 bases between. The CDR3 has 14 residues. Germline loops: CDR1 SGHAT, CDR2 FQDESV (reference sequence). The CDR3 DNA is TGTGCCAGCAGCTTAGAGGACTATTTCACTGAAGCTTTCTTT. It yields the protein CASSLEDYFTEAFF.

The chain has TRBV7-2 and TRBJ2-2; tentative D call: TRBD2 (9 bases). With 3 bases removed from V and 5 bases from J, the gap between germline ends came to 25 bases. The CDR3 consists of 19 residues. Looked up from germline, CDR1 is SGHTA and CDR2 is FQGNSA. The CDR3 reads CASSLRTGRTSVRTGELFF. The CDR3 region has the DNA TGTGCCAGCAGCTTGAGGACAGGGAGGACTAGCGTGAGGACCGGGGAGCTGTTTTTT.

Only a few counts were recorded for this clone. The V and J genes are TRBV6-5 and TRBJ1-1, with TRBD1 matching 10 bases. Germline V gene lookup returns CDR1 MNHEY and CDR2 SVGAGI. J was trimmed by 0 bases and V by 4 bases; bases with no gene match: 5. This CDR3 comprises 16 residues. The CDR3 DNA is TGTGCCAGCAGTTCGGGACAGGGGATCATGAACACTGAAGCTTTCTTT. It yields the protein CASSSGQGIMNTEAFF.

V and J are TRBV27 and TRBJ2-2; no clear D gene. The germline V gene has CDR1 MNHEY and CDR2 SMNVEV (reference sequence). The length of the CDR3 is 16 residues. Deletions cut 2 bases from V and 0 bases from J, with 10 bases between. CDR3 coding DNA: TGTGCCAGCAGTTTAAGAGTTGGAGCGAACACCGGGGAGCTGTTTTTT. Protein product: CASSLRVGANTGELFF.

A single count supports this clone. The chain joins TRBV2 to TRBJ2-3, with TRBD1 matching over 8 bases. The germline CDR1 and CDR2 sequences are SNHLY and FYNNEI. J lost 3 bases, V lost 6 bases, and 8 bases had no gene match. CDR3 length: 15 residues. The CDR3 DNA reads as TGTGCCAGCAGCCCACAGGGGGATGAGACAGATACGCAGTATTTT. Protein product: CASSPQGDETDTQYF.

CDR3 DNA sequence: TGTGCCATCAGTGAGTCGAAGGCTAGCGGGACGCGGGAGCAGTACTTC. Translated, it gives CAISESKASGTREQYF. The chain carries TRBV10-3 and TRBJ2-7, with 9 bases aligning to TRBD2. The germline CDR1 and CDR2 sequences are ENHRY and SYGVKD. The J segment lost 7 bases and the V segment lost 0 bases, leaving 10 bases of the junction unmatched. CDR3 size: 16 residues.

J is TRBJ2-7 and V is TRBV11-2, with 7 nucleotides matching TRBD2. After removal of 1 base from V and 1 base from J, the junction contained 10 bases not matched to a gene. The CDR3 length is 17 residues. Looked up from germline, CDR1 is SGHAT and CDR2 is FQNNGV. For the CDR3, the DNA is TGTGCCAGCAGCTTAGGGGGTTACGCGGGGGTATCCTACGAGCAGTACTTC. It is translated as CASSLGGYAGVSYEQYF.

The J gene is TRBJ2-3, the V gene TRBV6-6, with D possibly being TRBD2 (6 bases). V dropped 5 bases and J dropped 2 bases, with 8 bases sitting between them. The germline V gene encodes CDR1 MNHNY and CDR2 SVGAGI (reference sequence). This CDR3 is built from 13 residues. DNA of the CDR3: TGTGCCAGCAGTGGGGGACTCACAGATACGCAGTATTTT. It is translated as CASSGGLTDTQYF.

The rearrangement joins TRBV15 to TRBJ2-1; D unresolved. CDR1 and CDR2 (germline): LNHNV, YYDKDF (reference sequence). The CDR3 spans 15 residues. Trimming took off 3 bases at V and 6 bases at J, with 15 bases between the two ends. The CDR3 coding sequence is TGTGCCACCAGCAGTACTTTGCCCTCTTTCAATGAGCAGTTCTTC. Protein sequence: CATSSTLPSFNEQFF.

The chain has TRBV7-6 and TRBJ2-7, with TRBD2 matching 7 bases. CDR1 and CDR2 (germline): SGHVS, FNYEAQ. The CDR3 spans 18 residues. J was trimmed by 2 bases and V by 1 base; bases with no gene match: 14. The CDR3 loop reads CASSLELGSLGGAYEQYF. As DNA, the CDR3 is TGTGCCAGCAGCTTAGAGCTGGGGTCACTGGGGGGGGCCTACGAGCAGTACTTC.

V gene TRBV7-2 combines with J gene TRBJ2-7, with 9 bases aligning to TRBD2. Germline V gene data show CDR1 as SGHTA and CDR2 as FQGNSA. The CDR3 consists of 14 residues. After removal of 2 bases from V and 7 bases from J, the junction contained 6 bases not matched to a gene. The CDR3: CASSLRLAAGEQYF. The CDR3 DNA follows: TGTGCCAGCAGCTTAAGACTAGCGGCTGGTGAGCAGTACTTC. Full variable domain (rest looked up from reference TRBV7-2 and TRBJ2-7): GAGVSQSPSNKVTEKGKDVELRCDPISGHTALYWYRQSLGQGLEFLIYFQGNSAPDKSGLPSDRFSAERTGGSVSTLTIQRTQQEDSAVYLCASSLRLAAGEQYFGPGTRLTVT.

This chain joins TRBV4-1 and TRBJ2-5; 9 bases are shared with TRBD1. Losses at the gene ends were 2 bases for V and 7 bases for J; bases not matched to a gene: 14. CDR1 and CDR2 (germline): MGHRA, YSYEKL. The CDR3 sequence is 17 residues long. CDR3 sequence reads: CASSQTLQGALRGTQYF. The CDR3 DNA follows: TGCGCCAGCAGCCAAACCCTACAGGGGGCGCTTAGGGGGACCCAGTACTTC.

This rearrangement joins TRBV6-5 to TRBJ2-7; 9 nucleotides match TRBD2. With V trimmed by 0 bases and J by 9 bases, 12 bases remained unmatched. Germline V CDR1 and CDR2: MNHEY, SVGAGI. This CDR3 region has 16 residues. CDR3 sequence reads: CASSYSAGGRVVGQYF. CDR3 DNA: TGTGCCAGCAGTTACTCCGCTGGCGGGAGGGTAGTGGGGCAGTACTTC.

The CDR3 reads CASSPTGTTNYGYTF. CDR3 in DNA: TGCGCCAGCAGCCCGACAGGAACCACTAACTATGGCTACACCTTC. The rearrangement joins TRBV5-1 to TRBJ1-2; perhaps TRBD1 as D (6 bases). The CDR3 is made up of 15 amino acids. Germline loops: CDR1 SGHRS, CDR2 YFSETQ. The germline V and J ends were trimmed by 4 bases and 0 bases, with 13 bases remaining between them. The full variable domain, in which reference TRBV5-1 and TRBJ1-2 provide the parts outside the CDR3, is KAGVTQTPRYLIKTRGQQVTLSCSPISGHRSVSWYQQTPGQGLQFLFEYFSETQRNKGNFPGRFSGRQFSNSRSEMNVSTLELGDSALYLCASSPTGTTNYGYTFGSGTRLTVV.

The chain links TRBV19 to TRBJ2-5; 8 bases agree with TRBD1. This CDR3 region has 16 residues. The germline CDR1 and CDR2 sequences are LNHDA and SQIVND (reference sequence). V was clipped by 3 bases and J by 2 bases; unmatched bases: 8. CDR3 residues: CASSIRGQVGQETQYF. The CDR3 bases are TGTGCCAGTAGTATTAGGGGACAGGTGGGGCAAGAGACCCAGTACTTC.